This T cell receptor beta chain comes out of a study of blood T cell repertoires in COVID-19. Overall study context: The United States, Italy and Spain supplied acute and convalescent COVID-19 samples. PBMCs, B-cell-depleted T cells, or T cells provided the cDNA or gDNA that made up the material.

Under the authors' procedure: Amplification with reference gene primers provided the estimates of nucleated cell counts. The repertoire was sequenced with immunoSEQ multiplex PCR; TCRdb's copy has only in-frame clones and lacks some. That table is the source of V, J and clone size, and D and trimming were worked out from the DNA. The sample has about 150,000 clones, around 74% seen once. The J segment lost 4 bases and the V segment lost 4 bases, leaving 4 bases of the junction unmatched. The CDR3 length is 14 residues. CDR1 and CDR2 (germline): LNHDA, SQIVND (reference sequence). This clone was counted only a few times.

The TCR comes from a woman of 80 years or more with acute or convalescent COVID-19. Sequencing was performed on peripheral blood. J is TRBJ2-4 and V is TRBV19, with 7 positions matching TRBD1. This chain's CDR3 is CASSTRQGKNIQYF. In nucleotides, the CDR3 is TGTGCCAGTAGTACCCGACAGGGAAAAAACATTCAGTACTTC.